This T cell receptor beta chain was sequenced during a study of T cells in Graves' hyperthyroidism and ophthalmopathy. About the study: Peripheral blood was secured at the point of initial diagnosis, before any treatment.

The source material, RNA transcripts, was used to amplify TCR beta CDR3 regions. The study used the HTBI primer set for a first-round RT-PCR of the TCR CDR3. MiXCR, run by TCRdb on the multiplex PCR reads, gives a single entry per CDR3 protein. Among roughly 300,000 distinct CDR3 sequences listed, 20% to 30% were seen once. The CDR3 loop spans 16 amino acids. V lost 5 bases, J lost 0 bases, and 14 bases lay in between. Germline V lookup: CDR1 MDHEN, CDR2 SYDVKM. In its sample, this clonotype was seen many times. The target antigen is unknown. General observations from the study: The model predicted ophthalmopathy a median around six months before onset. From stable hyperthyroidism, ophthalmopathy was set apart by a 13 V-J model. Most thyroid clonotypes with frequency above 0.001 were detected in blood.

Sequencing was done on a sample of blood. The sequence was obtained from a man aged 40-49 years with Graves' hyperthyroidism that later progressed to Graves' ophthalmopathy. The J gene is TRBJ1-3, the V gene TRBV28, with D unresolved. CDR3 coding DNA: TGTGCCAGCAGTCGAAACCCGGACGGCTCTGGAAACACCATATATTTT. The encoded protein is CASSRNPDGSGNTIYF.